The rows below give T cell receptor beta chains drawn from one sample of a study of T cells in Graves' hyperthyroidism and ophthalmopathy. TCRdb analysed the multiplex PCR reads with MiXCR anew, one entry per CDR3 protein. The sample includes 92,000 or so distinct CDR3 sequences, around 50% of them seen just once. Material: blood. The receptors shown here come from a woman aged 40 to 50 with Graves' hyperthyroidism. Both conserved end residues are part of each CDR3.

TRBV25-1 CAGSEYGVAEKLFF
TRBV13 CASTGLAGTYEQYF
TRBV7-2 CAGSTLGLVTDTQYF
TRBV2 CASRKGLAIGELFF
TRBV7-2 CASSLDGGEKLFF
TRBV20-1 CSAPGQPQHF
TRBV7-9 CASSVWEQPQYF
TRBV29-1 CSLAGESYEQYF
TRBV2 CASSTDRGHLGELFF
TRBV2 CASTPRGGEGGYTF
TRBV2 CASSELAGSTDTQYF
TRBV20-1 CSARVRGVGSPLHF
TRBV20-1 CSALAGATYEQYF
TRBV20-1 CSAGTGLETQYF
TRBV7-9 CASSLAGTADTQYF
TRBV20-1 CSAGDARTQYF
TRBV9 CASSAEGDRQTQYF
TRBV2 CASNLQGGTGELFF
TRBV12-3/TRBV12-4 CASSQNLNTEAFF
TRBV7-2 CASSQALLAGPGELFF
TRBV5-1 CASSDPGTSGTYEQYF
TRBV5-5 CASSPTATNEKLFF
TRBV10-3 CAISESAGRCTDTQYF
TRBV19 CASSIGQGTNTEAFF
TRBV12-3/TRBV12-4 CASSLFLAGGYEQYF
TRBV15 CATGSALAGGSQGYGYAF
TRBV7-9 CASSSGAGNNQPQHF
TRBV3-1 CASSSGGTEAFF
TRBV4-3 CASSQERSGTTYEQYF
TRBV20-1 CSARAGAGGPREQYF
TRBV2 CASSRQGGTGELFF
TRBV20-1 CSARDVRGSPKTQYF
TRBV7-8 CASRPHDGSTMSTKAFF
TRBV7-6 CASSTDTYEQYYGYTF
TRBV5-6 CASSFGVGEAFF
TRBV5-1 CASSLGTGRRRQPQHF
TRBV15 CATRLGGNQPQHF
TRBV20-1 CSAIPGQGAYEQYF
TRBV7-9 CASSAGQVGSGNTIYF
TRBV19 CATKVRFSGANVLTF
TRBV7-9 CASSFTDRGHYGYTF
TRBV2 CASRAGTGPSTYEQYF
TRBV29-1 CSGGQGHGYTF
TRBV2 CASSLEGLGGTEAFF
TRBV2 CASTLDRGTTKLFF
TRBV29-1 CSVAGTGDNEQYF
TRBV7-2 CASRRQGASPLLFF
TRBV5-1 CASSLSLGGTEAFF
TRBV5-1 CASSFGTGANVLTF
TRBV7-9 CASSVSWSGELFF
TRBV24-1 CATSSDINYGYTF
TRBV28 CASRRAGAGETQYF